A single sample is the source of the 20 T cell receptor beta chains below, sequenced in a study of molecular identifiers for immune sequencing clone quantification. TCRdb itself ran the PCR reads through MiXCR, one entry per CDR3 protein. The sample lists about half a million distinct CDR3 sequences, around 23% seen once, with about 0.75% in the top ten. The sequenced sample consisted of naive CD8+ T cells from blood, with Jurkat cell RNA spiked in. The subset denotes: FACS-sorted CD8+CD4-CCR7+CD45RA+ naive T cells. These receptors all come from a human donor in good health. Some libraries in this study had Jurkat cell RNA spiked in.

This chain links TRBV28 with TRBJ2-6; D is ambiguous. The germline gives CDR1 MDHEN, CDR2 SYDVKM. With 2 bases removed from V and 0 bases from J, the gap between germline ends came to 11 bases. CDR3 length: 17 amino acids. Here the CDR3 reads CASSLHKTYSGANVLTF. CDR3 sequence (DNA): TGTGCCAGCAGTTTACACAAGACCTACTCTGGGGCCAACGTCCTGACTTTC.

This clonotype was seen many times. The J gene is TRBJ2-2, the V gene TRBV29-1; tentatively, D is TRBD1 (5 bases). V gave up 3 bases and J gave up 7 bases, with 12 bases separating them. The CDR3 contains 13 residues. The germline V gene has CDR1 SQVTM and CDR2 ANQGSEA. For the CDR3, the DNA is TGCAGCGTTGACCCAGCAGGGTTCGGGGAGCTGTTTTTT. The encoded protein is CSVDPAGFGELFF.

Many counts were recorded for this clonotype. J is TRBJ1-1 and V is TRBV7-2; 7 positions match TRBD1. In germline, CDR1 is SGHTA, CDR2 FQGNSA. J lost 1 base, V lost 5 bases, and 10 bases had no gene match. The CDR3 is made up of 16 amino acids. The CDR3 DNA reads TGTGCCAGCAGCGACCGGGACAGCCGATGGAACACTGAAGCTTTCTTT. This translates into CASSDRDSRWNTEAFF.

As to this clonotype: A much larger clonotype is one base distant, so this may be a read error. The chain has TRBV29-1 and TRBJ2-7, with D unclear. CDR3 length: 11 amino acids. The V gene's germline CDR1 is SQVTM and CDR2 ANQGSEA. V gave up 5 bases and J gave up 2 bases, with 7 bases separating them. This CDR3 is CSVKRAYEQYF. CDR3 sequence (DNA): TGCAGCGTTAAACGTGCCTACGAGCAGTACTTC.

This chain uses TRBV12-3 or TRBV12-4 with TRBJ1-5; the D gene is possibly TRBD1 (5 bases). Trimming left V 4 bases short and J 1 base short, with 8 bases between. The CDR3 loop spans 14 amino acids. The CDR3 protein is CASSWRGSNQPQHF. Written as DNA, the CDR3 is TGTGCCAGCAGTTGGAGGGGAAGCAATCAGCCCCAGCATTTT.

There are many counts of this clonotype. The CDR3 DNA follows: TGTGCCAGCAGCCAACGACAGGCTGGGGAGCTGTTTTTT. This sequence encodes CASSQRQAGELFF. The V and J genes are TRBV3-1 and TRBJ2-2; a weak D match, TRBD1 (6 bases). Trimming removed 2 bases from V and 8 bases from J, with 9 bases in between. Looked up from germline, CDR1 is LGHDT and CDR2 is YNNKEL (reference sequence). The CDR3 length is 13 residues.

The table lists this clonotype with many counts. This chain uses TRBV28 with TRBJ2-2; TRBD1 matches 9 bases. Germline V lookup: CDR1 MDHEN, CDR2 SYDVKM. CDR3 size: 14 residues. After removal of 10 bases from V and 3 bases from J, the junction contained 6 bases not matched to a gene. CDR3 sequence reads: CATPGQGHTGELFF. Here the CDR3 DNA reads TGTGCCACCCCGGGACAGGGTCACACCGGGGAGCTGTTTTTT.

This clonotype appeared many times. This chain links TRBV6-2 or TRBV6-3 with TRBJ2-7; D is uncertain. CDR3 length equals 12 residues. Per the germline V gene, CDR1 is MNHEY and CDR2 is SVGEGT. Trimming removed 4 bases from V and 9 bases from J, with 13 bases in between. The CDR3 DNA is TGTGCCAGCAGTTCTCCCGGATTCCCGCAGTACTTC. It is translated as CASSSPGFPQYF.

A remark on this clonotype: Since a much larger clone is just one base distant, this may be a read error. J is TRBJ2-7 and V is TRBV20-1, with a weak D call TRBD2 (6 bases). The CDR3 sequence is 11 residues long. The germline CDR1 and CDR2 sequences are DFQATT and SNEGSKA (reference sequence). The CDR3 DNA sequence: TGCAGAGCTAGGGACTTGCACGAGCAGTACTTC. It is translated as CRARDLHEQYF.

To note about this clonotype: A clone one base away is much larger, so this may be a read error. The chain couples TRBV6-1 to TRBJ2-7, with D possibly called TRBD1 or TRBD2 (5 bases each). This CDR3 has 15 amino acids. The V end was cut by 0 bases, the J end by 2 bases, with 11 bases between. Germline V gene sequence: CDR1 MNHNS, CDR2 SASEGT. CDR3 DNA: TGTGCCAGCAGTGAAGCCGGGACGAATACCTACGAGCAGTACTTC. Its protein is CASSEAGTNTYEQYF.

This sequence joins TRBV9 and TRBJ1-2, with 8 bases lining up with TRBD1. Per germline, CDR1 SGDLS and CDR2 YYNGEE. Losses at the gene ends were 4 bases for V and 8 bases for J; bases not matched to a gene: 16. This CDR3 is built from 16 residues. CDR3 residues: CASSPQSGGTGGGYTF. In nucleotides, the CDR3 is TGTGCCAGCAGCCCCCAATCGGGGGGGACAGGAGGGGGCTACACCTTC. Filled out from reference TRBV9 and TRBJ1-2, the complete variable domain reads DSGVTQTPKHLITATGQRVTLRCSPRSGDLSVYWYQQSLDQGLQFLIQYYNGEERAKGNILERFSAQQFPDLHSELNLSSLELGDSALYFCASSPQSGGTGGGYTFGSGTRLTVV.

Here the CDR3 reads CASLNRGQTDTQYF. As DNA, the CDR3 is TGTGCCAGCCTTAACAGGGGGCAAACAGATACGCAGTATTTT. The J gene is TRBJ2-3, the V gene TRBV2, with 9 bases lining up with TRBD1. The CDR3 is 14 residues long. Germline V gene data show CDR1 as SNHLY and CDR2 as FYNNEI. J was trimmed by 3 bases and V by 8 bases; bases with no gene match: 6. Together with reference TRBV2 and TRBJ2-3, the CDR3 gives the full variable domain: EPEVTQTPSHQVTQMGQEVILRCVPISNHLYFYWYRQILGQKVEFLVSFYNNEISEKSEIFDDQFSVERPDGSNFTLKIRSTKLEDSAMYFCASLNRGQTDTQYFGPGTRLTVL.

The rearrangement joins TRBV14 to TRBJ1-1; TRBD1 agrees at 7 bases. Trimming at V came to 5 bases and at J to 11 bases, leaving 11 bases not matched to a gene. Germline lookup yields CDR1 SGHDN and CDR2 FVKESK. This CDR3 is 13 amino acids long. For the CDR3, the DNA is TGTGCCAGCAGCGCCGTCAGACAGGGTCCGGCTTTCTTT. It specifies CASSAVRQGPAFF.

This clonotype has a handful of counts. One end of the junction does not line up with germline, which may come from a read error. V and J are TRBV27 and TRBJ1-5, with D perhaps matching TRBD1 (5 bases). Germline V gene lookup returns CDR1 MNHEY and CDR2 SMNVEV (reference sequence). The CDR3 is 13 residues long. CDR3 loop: CAGSLGVGQPQHF. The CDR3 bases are TGTGCCGGCAGTTTAGGGGTCGGGCAGCCCCAGCATTTT.

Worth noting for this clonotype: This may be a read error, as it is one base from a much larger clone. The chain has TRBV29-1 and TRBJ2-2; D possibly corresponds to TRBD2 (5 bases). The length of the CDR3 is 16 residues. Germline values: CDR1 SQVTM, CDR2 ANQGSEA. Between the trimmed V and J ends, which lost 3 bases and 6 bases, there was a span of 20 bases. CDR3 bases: TGCAGCGTTGAGTTAGCGAGAGTAGGTGTGGCCGGGGAGCTGTTTTTT. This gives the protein CSVELARVGVAGELFF.

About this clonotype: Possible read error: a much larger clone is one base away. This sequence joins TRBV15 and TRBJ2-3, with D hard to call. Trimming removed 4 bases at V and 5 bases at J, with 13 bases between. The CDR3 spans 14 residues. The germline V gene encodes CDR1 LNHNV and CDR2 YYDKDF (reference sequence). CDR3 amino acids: CATSTQIPGDTQYF. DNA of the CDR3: TGTGCCACCAGCACCCAAATTCCAGGAGATACGCAGTATTTT. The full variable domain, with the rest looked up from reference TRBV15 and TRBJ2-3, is DAMVIQNPRYQVTQFGKPVTLSCSQTLNHNVMYWYQQKSSQAPKLLFHYYDKDFNNEADTPDNFQSRRPNTSFCFLDIRSPGLGDTAMYLCATSTQIPGDTQYFGPGTRLTVL.

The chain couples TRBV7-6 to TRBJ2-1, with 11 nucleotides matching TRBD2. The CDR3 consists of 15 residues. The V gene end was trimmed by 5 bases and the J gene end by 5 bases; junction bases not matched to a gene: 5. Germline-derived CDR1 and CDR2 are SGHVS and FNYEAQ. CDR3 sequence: CASSLLAGGDNEQFF. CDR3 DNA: TGTGCCAGCAGCCTGCTAGCGGGAGGCGACAATGAGCAGTTCTTC.

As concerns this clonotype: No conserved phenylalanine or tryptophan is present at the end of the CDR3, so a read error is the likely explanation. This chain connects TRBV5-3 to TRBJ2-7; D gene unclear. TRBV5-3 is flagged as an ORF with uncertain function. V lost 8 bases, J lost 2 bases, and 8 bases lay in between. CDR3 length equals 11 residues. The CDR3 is CASSAAYEQYL. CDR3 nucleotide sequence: TGTGCCAGCAGCGCGGCCTACGAGCAGTACCTC.

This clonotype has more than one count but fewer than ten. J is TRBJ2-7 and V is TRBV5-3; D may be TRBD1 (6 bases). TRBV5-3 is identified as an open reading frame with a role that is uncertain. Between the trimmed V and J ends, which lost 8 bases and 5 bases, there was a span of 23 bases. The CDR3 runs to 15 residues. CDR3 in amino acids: CASSVTGSVGDEQYF. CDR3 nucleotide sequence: TGTGCCAGCAGCGTGACAGGCTCCGTAGGAGACGAGCAGTACTTC.

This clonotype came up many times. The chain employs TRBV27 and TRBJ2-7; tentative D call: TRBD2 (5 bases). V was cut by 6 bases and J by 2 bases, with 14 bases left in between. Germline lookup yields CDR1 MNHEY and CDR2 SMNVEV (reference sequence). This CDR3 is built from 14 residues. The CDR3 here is CASSLVAGTYEQYF. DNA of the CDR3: TGTGCCAGCAGCTTAGTCGCGGGCACCTACGAGCAGTACTTC.